This is a list of T cell receptor beta chains from one sample in a study of identical twins. TCRdb fed the 5' RACE reads into MiXCR, producing one record per CDR3 protein. The sample has fewer than 450,000 distinct CDR3 sequences; roughly 9% are singletons. The sample was naive T cells sorted from blood. These receptors all come from a woman between 45 and 60 years old in good health. CDR3s include the opening cysteine and the closing phenylalanine or tryptophan. A D gene is named only where the DNA matches it firmly. A clone size is listed for some rows: how often the clone was seen (once, few, many), or a class if it is expanded.

clone_size	v_call	j_call	d_call	cdr3_aa	cdr3_nt
many	TRBV5-5	TRBJ2-5	TRBD2	CASSQLALETQYF	TGTGCCAGCAGCCAACTAGCGTTGGAGACCCAGTACTTC
many	TRBV10-3	TRBJ2-3	NA	CAISDVSADTQYF	TGTGCCATCAGTGACGTCTCTGCAGATACGCAGTATTTT
few	TRBV12-3/TRBV12-4	TRBJ1-2	NA	CASITPFGGYTF	TGTGCCAGCATCACACCTTTTGGGGGCTACACCTTC
few	TRBV4-1	TRBJ2-7	NA	CASSQEPPNEQYF	TGCGCCAGCAGCCAAGAGCCCCCCAATGAGCAGTACTTC
NA	TRBV14	TRBJ2-1	TRBD1	CASSELTGGDYNEQFF	TGTGCCAGCAGCGAACTTACAGGGGGCGACTACAATGAGCAGTTCTTC
NA	TRBV24-1	TRBJ2-3	NA	CATSDLQGTPGDTQYF	TGTGCCACCAGTGATCTTCAAGGGACTCCAGGAGATACGCAGTATTTT
once	TRBV6-4	TRBJ2-1	NA	CASSDSWGNEQFF	TGTGCCAGCAGTGACTCATGGGGTAATGAGCAGTTCTTC
few	TRBV7-8	TRBJ1-2	TRBD1	CASTGQGLAGYTF	TGTGCCAGCACCGGACAGGGGCTTGCTGGCTACACCTTC
NA	TRBV12-3/TRBV12-4	TRBJ1-2	NA	CASSFLQGGGYTF	TGTGCCAGCAGTTTCCTACAGGGTGGAGGCTACACCTTC
few	TRBV20-1	TRBJ2-5	TRBD1	CSAPGTGVSEETQYF	TGCAGTGCACCCGGGACAGGGGTCAGCGAGGAGACCCAGTACTTC
NA	TRBV4-1	TRBJ2-2	NA	CASTEVVNSNTGELFF	TGCGCCAGCACCGAAGTCGTGAATTCGAACACCGGGGAGCTGTTTTTT
NA	TRBV12-3/TRBV12-4	TRBJ2-6	TRBD2	CASSASPGVASGSSGANVLTF	TGTGCCAGCAGTGCTTCCCCCGGCGTAGCTAGCGGGAGCTCTGGGGCCAACGTCCTGACTTTC
many	TRBV5-1	TRBJ1-5	NA	CASSSDPGDQPQHF	TGCGCCAGCAGCTCGGACCCCGGGGATCAGCCCCAGCATTTT
many	TRBV28	TRBJ2-5	NA	CASSFITGFLQETQYF	TGTGCCAGCAGTTTCATAACAGGGTTTCTCCAAGAGACCCAGTACTTC
few	TRBV11-2	TRBJ2-4	NA	CASSLDPAFQNIQYF	TGTGCCAGCAGCTTAGATCCAGCCTTCCAAAACATTCAGTACTTC
many	TRBV12-3/TRBV12-4	TRBJ2-5	TRBD2	CASSQGSAGRETQYF	TGTGCCAGCAGCCAAGGATCAGCGGGGAGGGAGACCCAGTACTTC
NA	TRBV2	TRBJ1-3	NA	CGSSSLLSRSGNTIYF	TGTGGCAGCAGCTCACTACTCTCACGCTCTGGAAACACCATATATTTT
NA	TRBV3-1	TRBJ1-1	NA	CASSQLLHLNTEAFF	TGTGCCAGCAGCCAATTACTTCACTTGAACACTGAAGCTTTCTTT
many	TRBV9	TRBJ1-1	NA	CASSVGGVPEAFF	TGTGCCAGCAGCGTAGGGGGAGTCCCTGAAGCTTTCTTT
many	TRBV7-2	TRBJ2-1	TRBD2	CASSLYGGSSYNEQFF	TGTGCCAGCAGCTTATACGGGGGGAGCTCCTACAATGAGCAGTTCTTC
many	TRBV11-3	TRBJ1-1	NA	CASSFGDEATEAFF	TGTGCCAGCAGCTTCGGGGACGAGGCCACTGAAGCTTTCTTT
NA	TRBV30	TRBJ1-3	NA	CAWSGNTIYF	TGTGCCTGGTCTGGAAACACCATATATTTT
NA	TRBV7-9	TRBJ2-7	NA	CASLRDHEQYF	TGTGCCAGCCTGCGGGACCACGAGCAGTACTTC
NA	TRBV6-1	TRBJ2-1	NA	CASSIPTGLGYNDQFF	TGTGCCAGCAGTATACCGACGGGGCTCGGCTACAATGACCAGTTCTTC
NA	TRBV4-1	TRBJ2-1	NA	CASSQSGAQGYNEQFF	TGCGCCAGCAGCCAATCTGGCGCCCAGGGCTACAATGAGCAGTTCTTC
few	TRBV11-2	TRBJ2-3	TRBD1	CASSSWDRGGDTQYF	TGTGCCAGCAGCTCATGGGACAGGGGGGGGGATACGCAGTATTTT
few	TRBV7-9	TRBJ2-1	NA	CASSLAGDLLEQFF	TGTGCCAGCAGCTTAGCGGGTGATCTTTTGGAGCAGTTCTTC
many	TRBV30	TRBJ2-3	NA	CAWSVLDTQYF	TGTGCCTGGAGTGTTCTAGATACGCAGTATTTT
few	TRBV6-2/TRBV6-3	TRBJ1-3	NA	CASNRAGTGNTIYF	TGTGCCAGCAACAGGGCCGGAACTGGAAACACCATATATTTT
few	TRBV11-3	TRBJ1-2	NA	CASSLGGIEEPGGYTF	TGTGCCAGCAGCTTGGGGGGAATTGAGGAGCCTGGGGGCTACACCTTC
many	TRBV20-1	TRBJ2-3	NA	CSARDMGVTQYF	TGCAGTGCTAGAGATATGGGGGTTACGCAGTATTTT
NA	TRBV29-1	TRBJ2-3	NA	CSVALYTDTQYF	TGCAGCGTTGCTCTCTACACAGATACGCAGTATTTT
few	TRBV5-1	TRBJ2-7	NA	CASSLLGSSNEQYF	TGCGCCAGCAGCTTGCTTGGGTCTAGTAACGAGCAGTACTTC
NA	TRBV29-1	TRBJ2-1	NA	CSVDNQALAAEFF	TGCAGCGTTGATAATCAGGCCCTCGCAGCAGAGTTCTTC
few	TRBV14	TRBJ2-6	NA	CASSQWGAGANVLTF	TGTGCCAGCAGCCAATGGGGTGCCGGGGCCAACGTCCTGACTTTC
NA	TRBV2	TRBJ2-1	NA	CASIGGQNEQFF	TGTGCCAGCATTGGGGGGCAAAATGAGCAGTTCTTC
NA	TRBV28	TRBJ2-4	NA	CASSLPRNRGNIQYF	TGTGCCAGCAGTTTACCAAGGAATCGGGGAAACATTCAGTACTTC
many	TRBV9	TRBJ2-5	NA	CASSVRGGETQYF	TGTGCCAGCAGCGTACGCGGTGGGGAGACCCAGTACTTC
few	TRBV5-1	TRBJ2-7	NA	CASSLGFDHEQYF	TGCGCCAGCAGCTTGGGTTTCGACCACGAGCAGTACTTC
few	TRBV5-1	TRBJ2-5	NA	CASSLSRDIGETQYF	TGCGCCAGCAGCTTGAGCAGGGACATAGGAGAGACCCAGTACTTC
few	TRBV12-3/TRBV12-4	TRBJ2-2	TRBD1	CASSPGTGVTGELFF	TGTGCCAGCAGTCCCGGGACAGGGGTCACCGGGGAGCTGTTTTTT
many	TRBV11-2	TRBJ2-3	TRBD1	CASSYGQGRTDTQYF	TGTGCCAGCAGCTATGGACAGGGGCGCACAGATACGCAGTATTTT
NA	TRBV11-2	TRBJ2-6	TRBD1	CASSFRAGGFSGANVLTF	TGTGCCAGCAGCTTCAGGGCAGGGGGTTTCTCTGGGGCCAACGTCCTGACTTTC
NA	TRBV5-6	TRBJ2-4	TRBD2	CASSPHLAGEGDIQYF	TGTGCCAGCAGCCCTCACTTAGCGGGAGAGGGGGACATTCAGTACTTC